One and the same sample provided the 18 T cell receptor beta chains below, sequenced in a study of T cells in Graves' hyperthyroidism and ophthalmopathy. RNA transcripts yielded amplified TCR beta CDR3 regions. Initially, a first-round RT-PCR of the TCR CDR3 employed the HTBI primer set. MiXCR was run by TCRdb on the multiplex PCR reads, yielding one entry per CDR3 protein. The sample contains about 510,000 distinct CDR3 sequences, 13% to 15% of which appear only once. Sequences were obtained from blood. The origin of the receptors is a woman aged 40 to 50 with Graves' hyperthyroidism.

At least ten counts were recorded for this clonotype. The V call is TRBV27, the J call TRBJ1-5; a possible D gene is TRBD1 (5 bases). There are 16 residues in the CDR3. The V end lost 4 bases, the J end lost 0 bases, and 13 bases lay between the germline ends. CDR1 is MNHEY, CDR2 SMNVEV, per germline (reference sequence). CDR3 region: CASSSKGPYSNQPQHF. CDR3 DNA sequence: TGTGCCAGCAGTTCTAAGGGACCCTATAGCAATCAGCCCCAGCATTTT.

The rearrangement links TRBV19 to TRBJ2-2; TRBD2 matches at 12 bases. J was trimmed by 2 bases and V by 10 bases; bases with no gene match: 5. CDR1 is LNHDA, CDR2 SQIVND, per germline (reference sequence). CDR3 size: 15 residues. CDR3 in DNA: TGTGCCACCCGGACTAGCGGGACTAACACCGGGGAGCTGTTTTTT. Its translation: CATRTSGTNTGELFF.

This chain uses TRBV9 with TRBJ1-4, with 8 positions matching TRBD1. The CDR3 runs 14 residues. Trimming took 3 bases from V and 10 from J; bases not matched to a gene: 8. Germline assignment: CDR1 SGDLS and CDR2 YYNGEE. The CDR3 DNA sequence: TGTGCCAGCAGCGCCTTAGACAGGGGTGGAAAACTGTTTTTT. The encoded protein is CASSALDRGGKLFF.

The rearrangement links TRBV28 to TRBJ2-1, with a tentative D call TRBD2 (6 bases). The germline CDR1 and CDR2 sequences are MDHEN and SYDVKM. Trimming shortened V by 3 bases and J by 7 bases, and 16 bases separated the two germline ends. The CDR3 sequence is 15 residues long. CDR3 in amino acids: CASSFPLGTANEQFF. The CDR3 DNA reads TGTGCCAGCAGTTTCCCTCTCGGGACTGCTAATGAGCAGTTCTTC.

The CDR3 nucleotides are TGTGCCAGCAGTACCCATGGGACAGGAGTGAGGGAGCTGTTTTTT. The encoded protein is CASSTHGTGVRELFF. The rearrangement links TRBV27 to TRBJ2-2, with 8 bases fitting TRBD1. This CDR3 is built from 15 residues. The V gene's germline CDR1 is MNHEY and CDR2 SMNVEV (reference sequence). J gave up 9 bases and V 5 bases, and 11 bases lay outside the gene matches.

This clonotype was counted at least ten times. The rearrangement joins TRBV28 to TRBJ2-7; D is unresolved. The CDR3 is made up of 16 amino acids. V lost 2 bases and J 0 bases, leaving 14 bases between the germline ends. Germline CDR1 reads MDHEN; CDR2 reads SYDVKM. This CDR3 is CASSLRGRASSYEQYF. CDR3 coding DNA: TGTGCCAGCAGTTTACGCGGTCGGGCTAGCTCCTACGAGCAGTACTTC.

This clonotype occurred many times. This rearrangement joins TRBV24-1 to TRBJ2-3; 13 bases match TRBD2. J gave up 4 bases and V 5 bases, and 8 bases lay outside the gene matches. The germline CDR1 and CDR2 sequences are KGHDR and SFDVKD. The CDR3 length is 17 residues. CDR3 sequence reads: CATSGRGTSGNADTQYF. CDR3 DNA sequence: TGTGCCACCAGTGGTAGAGGGACTAGCGGGAACGCAGATACGCAGTATTTT.

This clonotype was detected only a few times. V usage is TRBV19 and J usage is TRBJ2-1; 8 nucleotides match TRBD2. The germline V gene has CDR1 LNHDA and CDR2 SQIVND (reference sequence). The CDR3 consists of 19 residues. With V trimmed by 1 base and J by 8 bases, 19 bases remained unmatched. For the CDR3, the DNA is TGTGCCAGTAGTATAGTAGTCGGGCGGGAGGCCTCGGGGTTGGATGAGCAGTTCTTC. Its protein product is CASSIVVGREASGLDEQFF.

This clonotype has ten or more counts. This chain connects TRBV2 to TRBJ2-1; weak D call: TRBD2 (6 bases). The CDR3 sequence is 15 residues long. V gave up 3 bases and J gave up 5 bases, with 14 bases separating them. Germline V gene lookup returns CDR1 SNHLY and CDR2 FYNNEI. The CDR3 region has the DNA TGTGCCAGCAGTGATTCGAGACTAGGGAACAATGAGCAGTTCTTC. Its translation is CASSDSRLGNNEQFF.

This clonotype occurred many times. The rearrangement joins TRBV12-3 or TRBV12-4 to TRBJ2-1; 8 bases fit TRBD1. This CDR3 comprises 15 residues. Losses at the gene ends were 6 bases for V and 5 bases for J; bases not matched to a gene: 9. The CDR3 nucleotides read TGTGCCAGCAGCTTCCGGGACAGGACCGACAATGAGCAGTTCTTC. Protein sequence: CASSFRDRTDNEQFF.

The chain couples TRBV6-5 to TRBJ1-2; 7 positions match TRBD1. Germline-derived CDR1 and CDR2 are MNHEY and SVGAGI. Trimming cost V 3 bases and J 0 bases; bases outside gene matches: 13. There are 18 residues in the CDR3. CDR3 protein: CASSYQGGGFDTNYGYTF. CDR3 DNA sequence: TGTGCCAGCAGTTATCAGGGGGGAGGTTTTGACACTAACTATGGCTACACCTTC.

In its sample, this clonotype was seen many times. In DNA form, the CDR3 reads TGTGCCAGCAGTCTGAGCGGGCCATCCTACAATGAGCAGTTCTTC. The encoded protein is CASSLSGPSYNEQFF. The rearrangement links TRBV7-3 to TRBJ2-1; the D gene is possibly TRBD2 (6 bases). The CDR3 has 15 amino acids. Trimming shortened V by 6 bases and J by 1 base, and 13 bases separated the two germline ends. CDR1 and CDR2 from the germline V gene are SGHTA and FQGTGA.

The chain combines TRBV24-1 with TRBJ1-1, with TRBD1 identical over 7 bases. The CDR3 covers 17 residues. Germline trimming cut 3 bases from V and 0 bases from J; bases unmatched to any gene: 9. Germline assignment: CDR1 KGHDR and CDR2 SFDVKD. CDR3 residues: CATSDLYRGLMNTEAFF. In nucleotides, the CDR3 is TGTGCCACCAGTGATCTCTACAGGGGCCTCATGAACACTGAAGCTTTCTTT.

DNA for the CDR3: TGTGCCAGCAGCTTAGCGGGAGGGGCTAGGGAGACCCAGTACTTC. Translating gives CASSLAGGARETQYF. The chain joins TRBV7-8 to TRBJ2-5; TRBD2 agrees at 7 bases. Unmatched junction bases numbered 6, after V lost 0 bases and J lost 5 bases. The germline gives CDR1 SGHVS, CDR2 FQNEAQ. CDR3 length: 15 amino acids.

There are many counts of this clonotype. The V gene is TRBV12-3 or TRBV12-4, the J gene TRBJ1-1, with D tentatively TRBD1 (6 bases). CDR3 length equals 14 residues. V was clipped by 3 bases and J by 4 bases, with 12 bases between them. The CDR3 DNA reads TGTGCCAGCAGTTTCGCACAGGGTCGCACTGAAGCTTTCTTT. Amino acid sequence: CASSFAQGRTEAFF.

This chain links TRBV18 with TRBJ1-4, with unresolved D. The CDR3 runs to 17 residues. Trimming pared 5 bases from V and 0 bases from J, leaving 16 bases between. CDR1 KGHSH and CDR2 LQKENI come from the germline V gene. This chain's CDR3 is CASSVTRTEATNEKLFF. The DNA for the CDR3 is TGTGCCAGCTCAGTAACTCGGACGGAAGCAACTAATGAAAAACTGTTTTTT.

The chain joins TRBV30 to TRBJ2-4; D assignment may be TRBD1 or TRBD2 (5 bases each). Looked up from germline, CDR1 is GTSNPN and CDR2 is SVGIG (reference sequence). CDR3 length: 15 residues. The V end lost 1 base, the J end lost 11 bases, and 21 bases lay between the germline ends. CDR3 DNA sequence: TGTGCCTGGAGTGGAGGGGTAGGCAAGGATTCCGTTCAGTACTTC. Residues: CAWSGGVGKDSVQYF.

This clonotype was found a few times. The genes are TRBV30 and TRBJ2-7; the match to TRBD2 covers 7 bases. Germline V gives CDR1 GTSNPN, CDR2 SVGIG (reference sequence). The CDR3 is made up of 11 amino acids. V dropped 6 bases and J dropped 3; count of bases not matched to a gene: 2. As DNA, the CDR3 is TGTGCCTGCTGCGGGGGCTACGAGCAGTACTTC. Translation gives CACCGGYEQYF.